This note documents a single T cell receptor (beta chain) sequence. Antigen unknown. V shed 5 bases and J 4 bases; nucleotides not matched to a gene: 7. Germline CDR1 reads DFQATT; CDR2 reads SNEGSKA (reference sequence). The CDR3 length is 14 residues. RNA transcripts yielded amplified TCR beta CDR3 regions. The HTBI primer set was used in a first-round RT-PCR of the TCR CDR3. A single record per CDR3 protein comes from TCRdb applying MiXCR to the multiplex PCR reads. This table has 550,000 to 600,000 distinct CDR3 sequences, about 14% appearing once. The data are from a study of T cells in Graves' hyperthyroidism and ophthalmopathy. Study-wide results and caveats: Most expanded thyroid clonotypes above 0.001 recurred in blood. Patients with ophthalmopathy were separated from those with stable hyperthyroidism by a 13 V-J model.

This TCR was recovered from a woman younger than 35 with Graves' ophthalmopathy. The sample consisted of blood. This chain joins TRBV20-1 and TRBJ2-5; 10 nucleotides match TRBD2. The CDR3 loop reads CSAERGGSRETQYF. In DNA, the CDR3 is TGCAGTGCTGAGCGGGGGGGTAGCCGAGAGACCCAGTACTTC.